A single T cell receptor beta chain is shown here with its context. The V gene's germline CDR1 is SGHTA and CDR2 FQGTGA. The CDR3 runs 15 residues. Germline trimming cut 5 bases from V and 7 bases from J; bases unmatched to any gene: 6. This record belongs to a study of T cells in tumors after PD-1 blockade. Here immunoSEQ multiplex PCR was the method, and the copy in TCRdb shows in-frame clones only, minus some. The sample holds about 59,000 clones, over 75% seen once. The chain has TRBV7-3 and TRBJ2-3, with 13 positions matching TRBD2. The source is a human donor with basal cell carcinoma. This specimen consisted of PBMCs, obtained before anti-PD-1 treatment. This CDR3 reads CASSQLAGGSYTQYF. The CDR3 nucleotides are TGTGCCAGCAGCCAACTAGCGGGGGGGAGTTATACGCAGTATTTT.